The 10 T cell receptor beta chains given below trace back to one sample, sequenced in a study of kidney transplant recipient with SARS-CoV-2 infection. Using its own MiXCR run on the reads, TCRdb lists one record per CDR3 protein. Among fewer than 250,000 distinct CDR3 sequences listed, about 28% were seen once. The sample in question was a blood sample, obtained at baseline and on day 111 from a kidney transplant recipient. The source is a male patient in his 30s who had COVID-19 and was a kidney transplant recipient. Some T cells may be supplied by the graft donor.

This clonotype was seen at least ten times. The chain carries TRBV11-1 and TRBJ1-1; a weak D match, TRBD1 (5 bases). V was cut by 2 bases and J by 1 base, with 14 bases left in between. The CDR3 has 16 amino acids. The V gene's germline CDR1 is SGHAT and CDR2 FQDESV (reference sequence). DNA of the CDR3: TGTGCCAGCAGCTTATGGTCCGGGGGTTCGAACACTGAAGCTTTCTTT. Protein: CASSLWSGGSNTEAFF.

This clonotype was counted between two and nine times. The V and J genes are TRBV6-5 and TRBJ2-7; D is unresolved. Germline V gene data show CDR1 as MNHEY and CDR2 as SVGAGI. The CDR3 is made up of 13 amino acids. V was cut by 3 bases and J by 3 bases, with 9 bases left in between. The DNA of the CDR3 is TGTGCCAGCAGTTATGCCCCCAGCTACGAGCAGTACTTC. Amino acids: CASSYAPSYEQYF.

On this clonotype itself: A clone one base away is much larger, so this may be a read error. The genes are TRBV20-1 and TRBJ2-7; 9 bases agree with TRBD1. The junction had 11 bases not matched to a gene; V was cut back by 5 bases and J by 3 bases. The CDR3 totals 15 residues. Germline CDR1 reads DFQATT; CDR2 reads SNEGSKA (reference sequence). The CDR3 is CSAWGTGTGIYEQYF. The DNA for the CDR3 is TGCAGTGCTTGGGGGACCGGGACAGGGATCTACGAGCAGTACTTC.

As regards this clonotype: This sequence may be a read error, since a much larger clone differs from it by one base. J is TRBJ1-2 and V is TRBV6-9; D is ambiguous. CDR1 is MNHGY, CDR2 SVAAGI, per germline. The CDR3 has 17 amino acids. The CDR3 nucleotides read TGTGCCAGCAGTGCGACATCGCCTTACGGAAAGACCTATGGCCACACCTTC. Protein product: CASSATSPYGKTYGHTF.

The gene calls are TRBV5-5 and TRBJ2-3; no reliable D call. Germline-derived CDR1 and CDR2 are SGHKS and YYEKEE (reference sequence). Trimming removed 2 bases from V and 3 bases from J, with 10 bases in between. This CDR3 contains 14 residues. This chain's CDR3 is CASSFLDGTDTQYF. The CDR3 region has the DNA TGTGCCAGCAGCTTCTTGGACGGGACAGATACGCAGTATTTT.

This clonotype was seen repeatedly, ten times or more. The chain combines TRBV12-3 or TRBV12-4 with TRBJ1-2, with 9 nucleotides matching TRBD1. The CDR3 loop spans 15 amino acids. The V gene end was trimmed by 3 bases and the J gene end by 6 bases; junction bases not matched to a gene: 8. The CDR3 DNA reads TGTGCCAGCAGTTTCGCCTTACAGGGGGCTCATGGCTACACCTTC. This gives the protein CASSFALQGAHGYTF.

This clonotype was observed at least ten times. The chain is built from TRBV5-5 and TRBJ2-7; D possibly corresponds to TRBD1 (6 bases). This CDR3 region has 15 residues. The germline gives CDR1 SGHKS, CDR2 YYEKEE (reference sequence). The V gene lost 0 bases and the J gene lost 5 bases, with 15 bases spanning the gap. The CDR3 DNA reads as TGTGCCAGCAGCTTGGAGGCTCCAGGGGCCAACGAGCAGTACGTC. It codes for CASSLEAPGANEQYV.

The chain employs TRBV15 and TRBJ2-5; D may be TRBD1 or TRBD2 (5 bases each). Germline V gene lookup returns CDR1 LNHNV and CDR2 YYDKDF (reference sequence). CDR3 length equals 15 residues. V gave up 6 bases and J gave up 0 bases, with 14 bases separating them. The CDR3 is CATRRMPGHQETQYF. As DNA, the CDR3 is TGTGCCACCAGAAGAATGCCGGGACACCAAGAGACCCAGTACTTC.

Notes on this clonotype: Given a much more abundant clone one base away, this may be a read error. The chain couples TRBV7-6 to TRBJ1-2; maybe TRBD1 (5 bases). This CDR3 is 17 amino acids long. The germline gives CDR1 SGHVS, CDR2 FNYEAQ. CDR3: CAISSQGESRKTYGYTF. The CDR3 nucleotides read TGTGCCATCAGCTCCCAGGGTGAATCTCGAAAGACCTATGGCTACACCTTC.

CDR3 nucleotides: TGCGCCAGCAGTGGGCTCAGCACTTCTAGAAAGACCTATGGCTACACCTTC. As protein: CASSGLSTSRKTYGYTF. The chain combines TRBV10-2 with TRBJ1-2; D gene unclear. With 4 bases removed from V and 4 bases from J, the gap between germline ends came to 22 bases. CDR3 length equals 17 residues. In germline, CDR1 is WSHSY, CDR2 SAAADI.